This is a list of T cell receptor beta chains from one sample in a study of shared clonotypes between healthy human individuals. Method: immunoSEQ multiplex PCR; TCRdb's copy keeps in-frame clones and lacks some. The sample includes 1.6 million or so clones, 97% to 99% of them seen just once. Sequencing used naive CD4+ T cells sorted from blood. These receptors were collected from a man between 25 and 39 years old in good health. Both conserved end residues are part of each CDR3. D genes are given only for firm matches. Expanded clones are given a class, and other clones once, few, many or no size at all.

TRBJ2-1,NA,NA,TRBV28,12,CASTLGYNEQFF,TGTGCCAGCACCCTAGGGTACAATGAGCAGTTCTTC
TRBJ2-7,NA,TRBD2,TRBV19,17,CASSTPLWSGSSYEQYF,TGTGCCAGTAGTACCCCCCTCTGGAGCGGGAGCTCCTACGAGCAGTACTTC
TRBJ1-4,once,TRBD1,TRBV15,15,CATSTDRGKNEKLFF,TGTGCCACCAGCACAGACAGGGGCAAGAATGAAAAACTGTTTTTT
TRBJ2-7,NA,TRBD2,TRBV6-5,13,CASRPRTSYEQYF,TGTGCCAGCAGGCCGAGGACTAGCTACGAGCAGTACTTC
TRBJ1-1,NA,TRBD1,TRBV7-8,19,CASSLGPGNRDRRNTEAFF,TGTGCCAGCAGCTTAGGACCAGGGAACCGGGACAGGAGGAACACTGAAGCTTTCTTT
TRBJ2-3,NA,TRBD2,TRBV5-5,14,CASSFRGRADTQYF,TGTGCCAGCAGCTTTCGCGGGAGGGCAGATACGCAGTATTTT
TRBJ2-3,once,NA,TRBV28,17,CASSLPSPSPSTDTQYF,TGTGCCAGCAGTTTACCCTCCCCCAGCCCAAGCACAGATACGCAGTATTTT
TRBJ1-1,NA,NA,TRBV7-8,16,CASSLEPLAVNTEAFF,TGTGCCAGCAGCCTAGAGCCCTTGGCAGTGAACACTGAAGCTTTCTTT
TRBJ1-1,NA,NA,TRBV7-2,13,CASSLDRNTEAFF,TGTGCCAGCAGCTTAGATCGGAACACTGAAGCTTTCTTT
TRBJ2-7,NA,NA,TRBV4-1,14,CASSQDPQTYEQYF,TGCGCCAGCAGCCAAGATCCCCAGACCTACGAGCAGTACTTC
TRBJ2-7,NA,NA,TRBV28,16,CASSFTFSDPNYEQYF,TGTGCCAGCAGTTTTACCTTTTCGGACCCTAACTACGAGCAGTACTTC
TRBJ2-1,NA,NA,TRBV4-2,12,CASSQVRQEQFF,TGTGCCAGCAGCCAAGTGCGACAAGAGCAGTTCTTC
TRBJ2-2,NA,NA,TRBV7-3,13,CASSSGTPGELFF,TGTGCCAGCAGCTCCGGGACGCCCGGGGAGCTGTTTTTT
TRBJ2-7,NA,NA,TRBV6-1,12,CASSLRVYEQYF,TGTGCCAGCAGTTTGCGGGTCTACGAGCAGTACTTC
TRBJ2-7,once,TRBD2,TRBV5-1,17,CASSLEIPGLAGGEQYF,TGCGCCAGCAGCTTGGAAATTCCGGGACTAGCGGGAGGCGAGCAGTACTTC
TRBJ1-3,NA,TRBD1,TRBV6-5,16,CASSYSPTGAGNTIYF,TGTGCCAGCAGTTACTCACCGACAGGGGCCGGAAACACCATATATTTT
TRBJ1-1,NA,TRBD1,TRBV19,15,CASSSWTGLNTEAFF,TGTGCCAGTAGTTCTTGGACAGGGCTGAACACTGAAGCTTTCTTT
TRBJ2-7,NA,TRBD1,TRBV5-5,16,CASSRRDRGSPYEQYF,TGTGCCAGCAGCCGCAGGGACAGGGGTAGTCCCTACGAGCAGTACTTC
TRBJ2-1,NA,NA,TRBV7-3,15,CASSSRLVDPNEQFF,TGTGCCAGCAGCTCAAGACTAGTAGACCCCAATGAGCAGTTCTTC
TRBJ1-2,NA,NA,TRBV5-1,16,CASSLESGVASYGYTF,TGCGCCAGCAGCTTGGAATCTGGGGTCGCTTCCTATGGCTACACCTTC
TRBJ1-4,once,NA,TRBV18,16,CASSPGPTGRLEKLFF,TGTGCCAGCTCACCAGGACCGACAGGCCGTTTGGAAAAACTGTTTTTT
TRBJ1-5,NA,TRBD1,TRBV6-5,15,CASRPTGGGNQPQHF,TGTGCCAGCAGGCCAACAGGGGGGGGAAATCAGCCCCAGCATTTT
TRBJ2-1,NA,NA,TRBV2,16,CASSDRDLLQISKRFF,TGTGCCAGCAGTGACCGGGACCTCCTCCAGATTAGCAAGCGGTTCTTC
TRBJ2-3,once,NA,TRBV6-4,14,CASSDYPGTDTQYF,TGTGCCAGCAGTGACTATCCCGGCACAGATACGCAGTATTTT
TRBJ2-1,NA,TRBD2,TRBV10-3,13,CATSSGSKDEQFF,TGTGCCACTTCTAGCGGGAGTAAGGATGAGCAGTTCTTC
TRBJ1-1,NA,NA,TRBV5-4,16,CASSSPGARLFTEAFF,TGTGCCAGCAGCTCACCCGGGGCCCGCCTCTTCACTGAAGCTTTCTTT
TRBJ1-5,NA,NA,TRBV7-6,16,CASSYRPPGSNQPQHF,TGTGCCAGCAGCTACCGCCCACCCGGTAGCAATCAGCCCCAGCATTTT
TRBJ1-4,NA,NA,TRBV7-2,15,CASSSPGTSNEKLFF,TGTGCCAGCAGCTCCCCCGGGACATCTAATGAAAAACTGTTTTTT
TRBJ2-1,NA,NA,TRBV7-6,13,CASSLDRRNEQFF,TGTGCCAGCAGCTTAGATCGGCGCAATGAGCAGTTCTTC
TRBJ2-3,once,NA,TRBV2,15,CASSEAQLFRNTQYF,TGTGCCAGCAGTGAAGCCCAACTTTTCAGGAATACGCAGTATTTT
TRBJ2-2,NA,NA,TRBV18,14,CASSPLDEVGELFF,TGTGCCAGCTCACCCCTTGACGAGGTCGGAGAGCTGTTTTTT
TRBJ1-4,NA,NA,TRBV7-2,15,CASSRNGWANEKLFF,TGTGCCAGCAGCCGTAACGGCTGGGCTAATGAAAAACTGTTTTTT
TRBJ2-2,once,NA,TRBV30,13,CAWTSIVTGELFF,TGTGCCTGGACTAGTATCGTCACCGGGGAGCTGTTTTTT
TRBJ2-1,NA,TRBD2,TRBV11-2,17,CASSQLGGLVSYNEQFF,TGTGCCAGCAGCCAACTGGGCGGACTAGTTTCCTACAATGAGCAGTTCTTC
TRBJ2-3,NA,NA,TRBV5-4,13,CASSLAYTDTQYF,TGTGCCAGCAGCTTGGCTTACACAGATACGCAGTATTTT
TRBJ2-6,NA,NA,TRBV12-2,18,CASRLAPGASSGANVLTF,TGTGCAAGTCGCTTAGCTCCGGGAGCGAGCTCTGGGGCCAACGTCCTGACTTTC
TRBJ1-3,once,NA,TRBV6-1,13,CASSILGADTIYF,TGTGCCAGCAGTATATTGGGTGCCGACACCATATATTTT
TRBJ2-1,NA,NA,TRBV7-9,11,CASSLNNEQFF,TGTGCCAGCAGCTTAAACAATGAGCAGTTCTTC
TRBJ1-5,NA,NA,TRBV10-3,18,CAISESPNRSLSNQPQHF,TGTGCCATCAGTGAGTCCCCAAACAGGAGCCTATCAAATCAGCCCCAGCATTTT
TRBJ2-5,NA,TRBD1,TRBV7-9,14,CASSLTGGAETQYF,TGTGCCAGCAGCCTGACAGGGGGCGCGGAGACCCAGTACTTC
TRBJ2-1,NA,NA,TRBV5-1,14,CASSLGFSDNEQFF,TGCGCCAGCAGCTTGGGGTTTTCGGACAATGAGCAGTTCTTC
TRBJ2-7,NA,TRBD2,TRBV5-1,16,CASSWILAGNSYEQYF,TGCGCCAGCAGCTGGATCCTAGCGGGTAACTCCTACGAGCAGTACTTC
TRBJ2-1,once,NA,TRBV5-5,15,CASSLNGLASNEQFF,TGTGCCAGCAGCTTAAACGGGCTAGCGAGCAATGAGCAGTTCTTC
TRBJ2-3,NA,TRBD1,TRBV27,15,CASRDYRGRVDTQYF,TGTGCCAGCAGGGACTACAGGGGGCGGGTGGATACGCAGTATTTT
TRBJ2-1,NA,NA,TRBV6-1,13,CASRAGPYNEQFF,TGTGCCTCTCGGGCAGGTCCTTACAATGAGCAGTTCTTC
TRBJ2-7,NA,TRBD1,TRBV27,13,CASSSGGFYEQYF,TGTGCCAGCAGTTCAGGGGGCTTCTACGAGCAGTACTTC
TRBJ2-3,NA,NA,TRBV11-2,15,CASSFASAGGDTQYF,TGTGCCAGCAGCTTCGCTAGCGCAGGGGGGGATACGCAGTATTTT
TRBJ2-7,NA,TRBD2,TRBV18,15,CASSPQAGVPAEQYF,TGTGCCAGCTCACCACAAGCGGGAGTACCTGCCGAGCAGTACTTC